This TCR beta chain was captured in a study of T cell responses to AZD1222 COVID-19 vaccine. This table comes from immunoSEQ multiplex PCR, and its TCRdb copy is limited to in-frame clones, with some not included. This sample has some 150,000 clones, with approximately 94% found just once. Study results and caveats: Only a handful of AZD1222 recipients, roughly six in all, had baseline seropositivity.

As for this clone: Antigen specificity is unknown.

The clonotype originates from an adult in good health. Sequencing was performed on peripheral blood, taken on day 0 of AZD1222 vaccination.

DNA for the CDR3: TGTGCCAGCACGGGAGATTTAAAACTGTTTTTT. Amino acid sequence: CASTGDLKLFF. This chain links TRBV19 with TRBJ1-4; D remains unclear. Germline lookup yields CDR1 LNHDA and CDR2 SQIVND (reference sequence). V was cut by 9 bases and J by 10 bases, with 12 bases left in between. The CDR3 extends over 11 amino acids. Full variable domain (remainder filled in from reference TRBV19 and TRBJ1-4): DGGITQSPKYLFRKEGQNVTLSCEQNLNHDAMYWYRQDPGQGLRLIYYSQIVNDFQKGDIAEGYSVSREKKESFPLTVTSAQKNPTAFYLCASTGDLKLFFGSGTQLSVL.